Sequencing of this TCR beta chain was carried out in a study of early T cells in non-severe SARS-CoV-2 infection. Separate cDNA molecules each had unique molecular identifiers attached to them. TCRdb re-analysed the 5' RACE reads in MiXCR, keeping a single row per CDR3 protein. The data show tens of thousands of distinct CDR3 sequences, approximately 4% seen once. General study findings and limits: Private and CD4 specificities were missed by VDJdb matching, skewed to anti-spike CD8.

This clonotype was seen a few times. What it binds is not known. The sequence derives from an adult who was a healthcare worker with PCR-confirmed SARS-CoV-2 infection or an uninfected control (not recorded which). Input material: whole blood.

The CDR3 sequence: CASSLGTPPDTQYF. CDR3 DNA sequence: TGTGCCAGCAGCTTAGGGACCCCCCCGGATACGCAGTATTTT. The chain uses TRBV11-2 and TRBJ2-3; D is ambiguous. Per germline, CDR1 SGHAT and CDR2 FQNNGV. V lost 1 base to trimming and J lost 6 bases, with 11 bases between them. This CDR3 has 14 amino acids. The variable domain in full, completed from reference TRBV11-2 and TRBJ2-3, reads EAGVAQSPRYKIIEKRQSVAFWCNPISGHATLYWYQQILGQGPKLLIQFQNNGVVDDSQLPKDRFSAERLKGVDSTLKIQPAKLEDSAVYLCASSLGTPPDTQYFGPGTRLTVL.